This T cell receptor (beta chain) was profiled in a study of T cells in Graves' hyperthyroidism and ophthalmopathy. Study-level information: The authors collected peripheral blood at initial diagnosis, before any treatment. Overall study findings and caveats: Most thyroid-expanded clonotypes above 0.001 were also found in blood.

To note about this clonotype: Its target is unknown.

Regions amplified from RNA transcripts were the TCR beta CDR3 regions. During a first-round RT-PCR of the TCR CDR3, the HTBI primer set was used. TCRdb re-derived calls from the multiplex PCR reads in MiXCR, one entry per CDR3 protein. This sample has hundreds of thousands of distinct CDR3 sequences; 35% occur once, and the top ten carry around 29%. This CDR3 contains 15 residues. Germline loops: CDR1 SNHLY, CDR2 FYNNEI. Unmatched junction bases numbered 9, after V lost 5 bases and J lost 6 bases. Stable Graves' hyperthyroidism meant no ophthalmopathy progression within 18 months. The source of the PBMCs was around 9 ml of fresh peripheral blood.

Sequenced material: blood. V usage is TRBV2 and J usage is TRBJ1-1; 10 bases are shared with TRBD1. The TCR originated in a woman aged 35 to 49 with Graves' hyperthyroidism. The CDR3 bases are TGTGCCAGCAGTCCTGCGACAGGGGGCGCCTCTGAAGCTTTCTTT. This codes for CASSPATGGASEAFF.